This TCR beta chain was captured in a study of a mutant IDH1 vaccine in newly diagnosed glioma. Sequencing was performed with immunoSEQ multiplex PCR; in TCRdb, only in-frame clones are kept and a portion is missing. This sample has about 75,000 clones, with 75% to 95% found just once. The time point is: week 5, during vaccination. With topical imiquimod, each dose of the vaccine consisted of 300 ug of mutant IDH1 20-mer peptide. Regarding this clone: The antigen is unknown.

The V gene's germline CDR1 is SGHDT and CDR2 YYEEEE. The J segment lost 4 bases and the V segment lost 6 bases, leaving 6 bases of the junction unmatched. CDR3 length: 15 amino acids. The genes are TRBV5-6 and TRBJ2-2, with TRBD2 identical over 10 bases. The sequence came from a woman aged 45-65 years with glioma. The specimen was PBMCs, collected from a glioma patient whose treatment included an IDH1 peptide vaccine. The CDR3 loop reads CASTFLAGVTGELFF. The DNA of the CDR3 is TGTGCCAGCACCTTCCTAGCGGGAGTCACCGGGGAGCTGTTTTTT.